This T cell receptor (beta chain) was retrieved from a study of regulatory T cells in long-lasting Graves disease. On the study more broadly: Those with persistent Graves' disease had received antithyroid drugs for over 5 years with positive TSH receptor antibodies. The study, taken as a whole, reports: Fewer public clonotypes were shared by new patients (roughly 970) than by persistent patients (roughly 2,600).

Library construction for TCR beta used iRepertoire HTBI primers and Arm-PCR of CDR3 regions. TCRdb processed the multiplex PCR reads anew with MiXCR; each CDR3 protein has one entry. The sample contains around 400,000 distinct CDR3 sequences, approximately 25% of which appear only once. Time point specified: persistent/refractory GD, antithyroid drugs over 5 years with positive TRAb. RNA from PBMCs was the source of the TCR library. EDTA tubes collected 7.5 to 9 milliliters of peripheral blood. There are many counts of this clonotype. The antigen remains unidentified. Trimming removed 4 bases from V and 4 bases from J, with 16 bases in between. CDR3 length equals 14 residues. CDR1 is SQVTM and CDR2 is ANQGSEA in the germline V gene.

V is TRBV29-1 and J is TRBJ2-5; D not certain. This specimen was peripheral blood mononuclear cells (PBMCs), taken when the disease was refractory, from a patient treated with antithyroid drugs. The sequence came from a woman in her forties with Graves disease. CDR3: CSVVVAESLETQYF. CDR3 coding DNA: TGCAGCGTTGTTGTGGCGGAGTCCTTAGAGACCCAGTACTTC.